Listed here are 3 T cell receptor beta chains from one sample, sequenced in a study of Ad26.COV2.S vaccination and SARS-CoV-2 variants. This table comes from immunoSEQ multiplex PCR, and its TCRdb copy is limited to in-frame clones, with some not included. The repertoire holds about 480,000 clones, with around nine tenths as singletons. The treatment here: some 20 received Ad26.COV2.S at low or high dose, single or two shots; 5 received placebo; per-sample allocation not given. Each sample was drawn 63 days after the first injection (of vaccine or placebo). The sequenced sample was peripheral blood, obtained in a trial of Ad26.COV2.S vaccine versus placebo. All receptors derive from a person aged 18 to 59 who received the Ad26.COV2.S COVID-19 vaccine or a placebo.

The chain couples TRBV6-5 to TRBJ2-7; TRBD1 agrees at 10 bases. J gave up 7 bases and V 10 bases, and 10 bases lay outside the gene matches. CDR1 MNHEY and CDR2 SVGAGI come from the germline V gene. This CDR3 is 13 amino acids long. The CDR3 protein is CATTGTGVGEQYF. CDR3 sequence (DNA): TGTGCCACCACCGGGACAGGGGTTGGTGAGCAGTACTTC.

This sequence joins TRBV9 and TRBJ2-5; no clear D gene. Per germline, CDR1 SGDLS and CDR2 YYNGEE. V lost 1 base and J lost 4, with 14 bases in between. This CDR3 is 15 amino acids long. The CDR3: CASSVREGNGETQYF. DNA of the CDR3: TGTGCCAGCAGCGTACGAGAAGGGAACGGAGAGACCCAGTACTTC. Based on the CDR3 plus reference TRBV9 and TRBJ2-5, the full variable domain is DSGVTQTPKHLITATGQRVTLRCSPRSGDLSVYWYQQSLDQGLQFLIQYYNGEERAKGNILERFSAQQFPDLHSELNLSSLELGDSALYFCASSVREGNGETQYFGPGTRLLVL.

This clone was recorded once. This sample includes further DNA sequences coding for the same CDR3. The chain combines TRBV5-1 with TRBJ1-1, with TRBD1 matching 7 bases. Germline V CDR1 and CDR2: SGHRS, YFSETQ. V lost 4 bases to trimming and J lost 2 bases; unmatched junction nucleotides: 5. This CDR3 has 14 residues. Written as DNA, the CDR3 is TGCGCCAGCAGCCTCGGGACAGCTAACACTGAAGCTTTCTTT. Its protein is CASSLGTANTEAFF.